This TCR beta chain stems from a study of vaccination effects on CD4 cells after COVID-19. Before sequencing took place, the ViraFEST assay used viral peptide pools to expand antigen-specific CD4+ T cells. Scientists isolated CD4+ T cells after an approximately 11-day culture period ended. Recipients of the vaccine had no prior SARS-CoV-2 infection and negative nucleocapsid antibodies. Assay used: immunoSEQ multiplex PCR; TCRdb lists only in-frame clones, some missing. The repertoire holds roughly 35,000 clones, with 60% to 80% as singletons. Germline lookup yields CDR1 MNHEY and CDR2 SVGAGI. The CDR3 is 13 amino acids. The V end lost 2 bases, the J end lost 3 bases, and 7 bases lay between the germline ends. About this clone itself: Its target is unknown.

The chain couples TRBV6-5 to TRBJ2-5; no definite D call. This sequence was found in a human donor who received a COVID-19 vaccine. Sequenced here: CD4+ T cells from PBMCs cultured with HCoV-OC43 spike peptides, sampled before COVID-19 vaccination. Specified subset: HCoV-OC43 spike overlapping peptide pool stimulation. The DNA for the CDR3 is TGTGCCAGCAGTTACAACAAAAAAGAGACCCAGTACTTC. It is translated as CASSYNKKETQYF.